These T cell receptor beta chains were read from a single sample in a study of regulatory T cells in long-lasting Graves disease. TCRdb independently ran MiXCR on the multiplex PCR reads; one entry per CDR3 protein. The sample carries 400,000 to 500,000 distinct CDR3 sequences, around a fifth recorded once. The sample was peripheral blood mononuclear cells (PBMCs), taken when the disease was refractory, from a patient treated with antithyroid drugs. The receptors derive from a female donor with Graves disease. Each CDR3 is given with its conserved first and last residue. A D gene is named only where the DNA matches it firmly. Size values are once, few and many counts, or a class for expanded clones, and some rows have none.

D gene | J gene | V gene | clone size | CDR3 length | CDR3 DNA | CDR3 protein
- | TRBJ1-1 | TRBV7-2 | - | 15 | TGCGCCAGCAGCTATATTACACCCAGGGGCACTGAAGCTTTCTTT | CASSYITPRGTEAFF
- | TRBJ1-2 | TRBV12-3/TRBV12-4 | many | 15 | TGTGCCAGCACCAAAATAAGGAACAGCGCCGATGGCTACACCTTC | CASTKIRNSADGYTF
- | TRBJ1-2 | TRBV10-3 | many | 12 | TGTGCCATCAGCTACAACTACTATGGCTACACCTTC | CAISYNYYGYTF
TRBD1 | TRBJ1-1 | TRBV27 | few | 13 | TGTGCCAGCAGTTTAGGACAGGGCCTTGAAGCTTTCTTT | CASSLGQGLEAFF
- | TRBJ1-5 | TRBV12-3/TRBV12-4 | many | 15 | TGTGCCAGCAGACAAGCCTGGGGGGTCGATCAGCCCCAGCATTTT | CASRQAWGVDQPQHF
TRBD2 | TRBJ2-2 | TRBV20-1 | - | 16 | TGCAGTGCTAGAACTTCTAGCGGGGGGAAATCCGGGGAGCTGTTTTTT | CSARTSSGGKSGELFF
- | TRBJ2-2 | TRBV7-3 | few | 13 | TGTGCTAGCAGCTTAGTGGATACCGGGGAGCTGTTTTTT | CASSLVDTGELFF
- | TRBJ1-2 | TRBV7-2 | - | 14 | TGTGCCAGCAGCTTAGATCCAGGGTGGCGGGGCTACACCTTC | CASSLDPGWRGYTF
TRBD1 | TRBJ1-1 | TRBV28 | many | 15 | TGTGCCAGCATCCAGATCAGGGGGGCGCGGACTGAAGCTTTCTTT | CASIQIRGARTEAFF
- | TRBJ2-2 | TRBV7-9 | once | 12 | TGTGCCAGCCGGCCGGTCACCGGGGAGCTGTTTTTT | CASRPVTGELFF
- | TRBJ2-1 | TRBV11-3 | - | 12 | TGTGCCAGCAGCTACAGGGTCAGTGAGCAGTTCTTC | CASSYRVSEQFF
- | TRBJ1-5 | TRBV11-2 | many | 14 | TGTGCCAGCAGCCTAGGGCAGGGTGGGCAGCCCCAGCATTTT | CASSLGQGGQPQHF
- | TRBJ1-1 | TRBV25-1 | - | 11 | TGTGCCAGCGGTTGGGCCTCTGAAGCTCTCTTT | CASGWASEALF
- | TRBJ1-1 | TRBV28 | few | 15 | TGTGCCAGCAGCTCCGCAGCCCCAGGCTACACTGAAGCTTTCTTT | CASSSAAPGYTEAFF
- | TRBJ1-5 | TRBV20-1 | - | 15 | TGCAGTGCTTTAGACATACTGTATAGCAATCAGCCCCAGCATTTT | CSALDILYSNQPQHF
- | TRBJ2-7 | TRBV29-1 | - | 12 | TGCAGCGTCCTCAGGGGAGGCTACGAGCAGTACTTC | CSVLRGGYEQYF
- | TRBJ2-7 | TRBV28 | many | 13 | TGTGCCAGCCGCAGGGGATTCTCCTACGAGCAGTACTTC | CASRRGFSYEQYF
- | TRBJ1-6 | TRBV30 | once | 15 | TGTGCCTGGAGGGGGGCCAGCTCCTATAATTCACCCCTCCACTTT | CAWRGASSYNSPLHF
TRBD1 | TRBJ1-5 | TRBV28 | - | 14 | TGTGCCAGCAGTCCCGACAGGGACTATCAGCCCCAGCATTTT | CASSPDRDYQPQHF
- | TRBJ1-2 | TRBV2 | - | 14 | TGTGCCAGCAGTGCAATCGGGGCGCCCTATGGCTACACCTTC | CASSAIGAPYGYTF
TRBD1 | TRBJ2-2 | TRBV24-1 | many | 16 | TGTGCCACCAGTGATTCAGGACAGGGTGAGACCGGGGAGCTGTTTTTT | CATSDSGQGETGELFF
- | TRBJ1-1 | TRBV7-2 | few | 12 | TGTGCCAGCAGCTCCGCTTGGCCAAGGGCTTTCTTT | CASSSAWPRAFF
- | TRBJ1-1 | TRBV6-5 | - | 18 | TGTGCCAGCAGTTACCCCGGGGGTTTAGGGACGAAGAACACTGAAGCTTTCTTT | CASSYPGGLGTKNTEAFF
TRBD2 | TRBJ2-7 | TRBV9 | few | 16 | TGTGCCAGCAGCGTAGGGGCTAGCGGGGGGGCCTACGAGCAGTACTTC | CASSVGASGGAYEQYF
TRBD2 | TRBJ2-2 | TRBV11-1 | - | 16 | TGTGCCAGCAGCTTTGGGACTAGCGGGGGGACCGGGGAGCTGTTTTTT | CASSFGTSGGTGELFF
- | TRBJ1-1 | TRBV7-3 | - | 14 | TGTGCCAGCAGCCCCTCCCCCATGAACACTGAAGCTTTCTTT | CASSPSPMNTEAFF
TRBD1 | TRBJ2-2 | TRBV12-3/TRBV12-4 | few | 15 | TGTGCCAGCAGTTTAGTGGCAGGGGGCTTCGGGGAGCTGTTTTTT | CASSLVAGGFGELFF
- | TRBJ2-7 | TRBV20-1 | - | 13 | TGCAGTGCTAGAGCCGGGGTAGAGTACGAGCAGTACTTC | CSARAGVEYEQYF
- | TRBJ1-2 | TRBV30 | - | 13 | TGTGCCTGGAGTGCGAGGTCCTACTATGGCTACACCTTC | CAWSARSYYGYTF
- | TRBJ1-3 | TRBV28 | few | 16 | TGTGCCAGCAGTCTAGGCGTTGGGGCAACTGGAAACACCATATATTTT | CASSLGVGATGNTIYF
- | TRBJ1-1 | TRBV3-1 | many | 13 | TGTGCCAGCAGCGGACCCCAAGGAGGTGAAGCTTTCTTT | CASSGPQGGEAFF
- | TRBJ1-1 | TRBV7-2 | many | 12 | TGTGCCAGCAGCTTAACGCGAGCTGAAGCTTTCTTT | CASSLTRAEAFF
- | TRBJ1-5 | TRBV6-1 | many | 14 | TGTGCCAGCAAACTTACAGGGTATCCTCAGCCCCAGCATTTT | CASKLTGYPQPQHF
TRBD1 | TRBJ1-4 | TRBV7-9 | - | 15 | TGTGCCAGCAGCCTCACGACAGGGGGACATGAAAAACTGTTTTTT | CASSLTTGGHEKLFF
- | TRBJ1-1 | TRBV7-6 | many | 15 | TGTGCCAGCAGCTTGAGGGGGGTAGAGAACACTGAAGCTTTCTTT | CASSLRGVENTEAFF
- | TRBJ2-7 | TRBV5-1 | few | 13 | TGCGCCACCGGGAAAGATTCCCTTGGGGAGCAGTACTTC | CATGKDSLGEQYF
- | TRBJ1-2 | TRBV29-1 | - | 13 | TGCGGCGTTGGTCGGGAAGCAGACTATGGCTACACCTTC | CGVGREADYGYTF
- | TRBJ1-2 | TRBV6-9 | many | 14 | TGTGCCAGCAGTTACCATAGGGGGGTGAATGGCTACACCTTC | CASSYHRGVNGYTF